The sequence of this T cell receptor beta chain was determined in a study of long-term antiretroviral therapy in people with HIV. Study context: Specimens dating back about a decade before the 2015 immediate-ART recommendation are the oldest included.

Researchers report immunoSEQ v3.0 was run at survey level. Only in-frame clones appear in the TCRdb table, and some are missing; sequencing was by immunoSEQ multiplex PCR. This sample has about 25,000 clones, with over 70% found just once. This clone was picked up one time. Sequenced here: unsorted PBMCs, sampled 2.1 years after starting antiretroviral therapy. The source is a man aged 25-40 years with HIV.

This chain's CDR3 is CASSEVYLSYEQYF. CDR3 bases: TGTGCCAGCAGTGAGGTTTACCTCTCCTACGAGCAGTACTTC. This chain links TRBV2 with TRBJ2-7; D is unresolved. The germline CDR1 and CDR2 sequences are SNHLY and FYNNEI. Trimming removed 3 bases at V and 0 bases at J, with 9 bases between. The CDR3 consists of 14 residues.